Only one count was recorded for the clone carrying this T cell receptor beta chain. As yet, its antigen is unknown. It was with a sample-barcoded 5' primer and a J-beta primer mix that a second PCR of about 7 to 12 cycles was run. TCRdb fed the 5' RACE reads into MiXCR, producing one record per CDR3 protein. The repertoire holds some 700,000 distinct CDR3 sequences, approximately 43% seen once, with 20% to 25% in the top ten. The source of the sample is a study of blood T cells in healthy people across ages. Notes on the study in general: When set beside aged donors, long-lived donors presented more naive CD4+ cells and higher diversity.

CDR3 length: 13 amino acids. Per germline, CDR1 DFQATT and CDR2 SNEGSKA (reference sequence). The junction had 4 bases not matched to a gene; V was cut back by 3 bases and J by 3 bases. The rearrangement joins TRBV20-1 to TRBJ1-2; 7 bases map to TRBD1. Sequencing was performed on blood. The receptor comes from a woman aged 55-69 years in good health. CDR3 in amino acids: CSARGQTDYGYTF. As DNA, the CDR3 is TGCAGTGCTAGGGGACAGACCGACTATGGCTACACCTTC.